This TCR beta chain is from a study of CXCR3-negative and CXCR3-positive naive CD8 T cells. The method, 5' RACE with UMI labels, was used to prepare the TRB cDNA libraries. TCRdb reanalyzed the 5' RACE reads and collapses them to one entry per CDR3 protein, without DNA. The listing contains tens of thousands of distinct CDR3 sequences. Findings of the study overall: The naive subsets expressed comparable surface CD5, and the authors inferred TCR strength from TRB CDR3 properties. Naive CXCR3-positive and CXCR3-negative cells shared TRBV-TRBJ usage; memory cells diverged.

Every individual CD8+ T cell subset underwent sorting in triplicate at more than 250,000 cells apiece. The germline CDR1 and CDR2 sequences are LGHNA and YNFKEQ. This CDR3 contains 18 residues. Considering frequency, this clonotype is medium-sized. The antigen remains undetermined. What was sequenced was naive CXCR3- CD8+ T cells from blood. Documented subset: CD45RO-CCR7+CD27+CD95- naive CD8+ T cells lacking CXCR3 (TNR3-). The receptor was isolated from a human donor in good health. Some clones in this sample may be carry-over from other donors' samples. V is TRBV4-2 and J is TRBJ2-2; the TCRdb D gene call, TRBD2, has no DNA to confirm it. The CDR3 loop is CASSQDGPRDLNTGELFF.